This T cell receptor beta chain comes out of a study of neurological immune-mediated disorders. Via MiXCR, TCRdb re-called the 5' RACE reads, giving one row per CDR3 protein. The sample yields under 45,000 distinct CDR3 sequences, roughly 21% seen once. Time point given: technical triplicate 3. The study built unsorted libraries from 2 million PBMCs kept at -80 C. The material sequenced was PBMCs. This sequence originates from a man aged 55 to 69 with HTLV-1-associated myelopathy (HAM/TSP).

This CDR3 is CSAAYGPEAFF. The CDR3, as DNA: TGCAGTGCTGCGTACGGCCCTGAAGCTTTCTTT. This chain links TRBV20-1 with TRBJ1-1; D uncertain. Germline V gene lookup returns CDR1 DFQATT and CDR2 SNEGSKA (reference sequence). The CDR3 contains 11 residues. Trimming left V 5 bases short and J 6 bases short, with 10 bases between.